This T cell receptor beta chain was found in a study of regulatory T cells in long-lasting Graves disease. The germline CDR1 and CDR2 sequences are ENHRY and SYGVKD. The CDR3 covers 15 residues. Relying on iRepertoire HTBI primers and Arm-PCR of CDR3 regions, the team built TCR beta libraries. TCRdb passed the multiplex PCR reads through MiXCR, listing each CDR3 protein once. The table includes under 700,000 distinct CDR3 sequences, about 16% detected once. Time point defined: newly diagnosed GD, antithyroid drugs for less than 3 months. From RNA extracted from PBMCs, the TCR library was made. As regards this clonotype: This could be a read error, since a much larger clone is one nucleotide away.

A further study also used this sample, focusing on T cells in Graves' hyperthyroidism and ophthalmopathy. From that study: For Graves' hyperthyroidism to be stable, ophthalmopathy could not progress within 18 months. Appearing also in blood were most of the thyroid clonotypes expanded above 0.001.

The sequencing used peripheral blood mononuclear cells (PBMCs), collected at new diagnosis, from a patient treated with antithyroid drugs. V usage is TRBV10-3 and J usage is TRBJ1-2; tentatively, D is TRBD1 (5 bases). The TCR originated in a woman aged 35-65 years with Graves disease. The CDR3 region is CAIGESTDWGNGYTF. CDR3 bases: TGTGCCATCGGTGAGTCCACGGATTGGGGGAATGGCTACACCTTC.